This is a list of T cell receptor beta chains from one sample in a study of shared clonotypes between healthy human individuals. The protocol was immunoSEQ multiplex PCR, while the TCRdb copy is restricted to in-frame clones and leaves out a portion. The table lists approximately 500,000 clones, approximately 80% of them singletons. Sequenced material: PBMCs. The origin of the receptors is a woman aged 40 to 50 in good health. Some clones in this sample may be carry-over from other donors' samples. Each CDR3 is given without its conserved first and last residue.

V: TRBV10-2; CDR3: ASRKDDYGYT
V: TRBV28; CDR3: ASRAAGGGYT
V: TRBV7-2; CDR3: ASSSDQGKSGYT
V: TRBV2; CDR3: ASKEGAPGYTGELF
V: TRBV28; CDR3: ASSGHDRLTRGYT
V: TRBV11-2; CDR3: ASSPLAGGSYNEQF
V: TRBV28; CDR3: ASRPTGGDTQY
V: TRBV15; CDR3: ATSRDKGTYNEQF
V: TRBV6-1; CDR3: ASNLLAGGPDTQY
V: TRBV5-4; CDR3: ASTSGRPGNTIY
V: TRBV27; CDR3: ASSLFGLGGGVRNEQF
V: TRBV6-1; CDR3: ATTLRQGVLGELF
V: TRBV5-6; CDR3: ASSLAGNYGYT
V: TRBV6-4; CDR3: ASNQGQWPQH
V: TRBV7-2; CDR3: ASSLGGYTSNYGYT
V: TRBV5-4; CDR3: ASSPWTSGEQETQY
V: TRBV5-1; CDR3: ASSRGQGALNTEAF
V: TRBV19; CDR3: ASSQIAGSYEQY
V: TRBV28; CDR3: ASSPAGLAGISYEQY
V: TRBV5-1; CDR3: ASSAYGTGYTGELF
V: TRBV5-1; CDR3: ASSSLLGGQSEAF
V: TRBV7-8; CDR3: ASSLFDTQY
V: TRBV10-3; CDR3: AIRDTVAGGPHEQY